The 30 T cell receptor beta chains given below trace back to one sample, sequenced in a study of T cells after yellow fever vaccination. TCRdb re-analysed the 5' RACE reads in MiXCR, keeping a single row per CDR3 protein. The sample records about 350,000 distinct CDR3 sequences, less than 9.5% being singletons. This material consisted of PBMCs, taken roughly 46 days after the first yellow fever vaccination. These receptors came from a man aged 18 to 30 who received the YFV17D yellow fever vaccine.

This clonotype was detected only a few times. CDR3 sequence: CASSRASETPYNSPLHF. The CDR3 DNA follows: TGCGCCAGCAGCCGGGCCTCCGAAACACCCTATAATTCACCCCTCCACTTT. This chain uses TRBV4-3 with TRBJ1-6; D not resolved. Trimming shortened V by 4 bases and J by 2 bases, and 15 bases separated the two germline ends. CDR3 length equals 17 residues. Looked up from germline, CDR1 is LGHNA and CDR2 is YSLEER.

The chain carries TRBV5-1 and TRBJ2-1; D tentatively reads TRBD1 or TRBD2 (7 bases each). Germline V gene lookup returns CDR1 SGHRS and CDR2 YFSETQ. V was shortened by 5 bases and J by 9 bases, with 18 bases between the two germline ends. There are 14 residues in the CDR3. Here the CDR3 DNA reads TGCGCCAGCAGACCCGTCCAGGGGGGGGGTGAGCAGTTCTTC. The encoded protein is CASRPVQGGGEQFF.

In this sample, this clonotype turned up a few times. J is TRBJ2-5 and V is TRBV11-2, with no clear D. Per the germline V gene, CDR1 is SGHAT and CDR2 is FQNNGV. The CDR3 has 12 amino acids. V was clipped by 4 bases and J by 2 bases, with 5 bases between them. In DNA, the CDR3 is TGTGCCAGCAGCTACGTTCAAGAGACCCAGTACTTC. Amino acid sequence: CASSYVQETQYF.

The rearrangement uses TRBV6-1 and TRBJ2-3; D gene unclear. The CDR3 totals 14 residues. V lost 7 bases and J 2 bases, leaving 13 bases between the germline ends. Per the germline V gene, CDR1 is MNHNS and CDR2 is SASEGT. The CDR3 is CASNRVFDTDTQYF. For the CDR3, the DNA is TGTGCCAGCAATCGGGTTTTCGACACAGATACGCAGTATTTT.

This clonotype was counted many times. The rearrangement uses TRBV6-2 or TRBV6-3 and TRBJ2-7; TRBD2 agrees at 11 bases. CDR3 size: 16 residues. Per the germline V gene, CDR1 is MNHEY and CDR2 is SVGEGT. V gave up 5 bases and J gave up 4 bases; unmatched junction bases: 10. Here the CDR3 reads CASSRPSGGFLYEQYV. CDR3 coding DNA: TGTGCCAGCAGTCGCCCTAGCGGGGGGTTCCTGTACGAGCAGTACGTC.

The chain couples TRBV18 to TRBJ2-1; tentative D call: TRBD1 (7 bases). The CDR3 has 18 residues. Trimming took off 5 bases at V and 3 bases at J, with 23 bases between the two ends. Germline V gene data show CDR1 as KGHSH and CDR2 as LQKENI. CDR3 DNA: TGTGCCAGCTCAGCTTACCGGCAGGGGGAGGCCCTCTACAATGAGCAGTTCTTC. Translating gives CASSAYRQGEALYNEQFF.

This clonotype has just a few counts. V usage is TRBV11-2 and J usage is TRBJ2-1, with TRBD2 identical over 11 bases. The germline V gene has CDR1 SGHAT and CDR2 FQNNGV. CDR3 length equals 18 residues. V dropped 8 bases and J dropped 1; count of bases not matched to a gene: 13. CDR3 DNA: TGTGCCAGCTTAGAACTAGCGGGGGCCATCACATCCTACAATGAGCAGTTCTTC. This gives the protein CASLELAGAITSYNEQFF.

This clonotype was detected only a few times. This chain links TRBV5-1 with TRBJ2-5, with unresolved D. Per the germline V gene, CDR1 is SGHRS and CDR2 is YFSETQ. Trimming took 5 bases from V and 4 from J, leaving 12 bases between them. The CDR3 sequence is 13 residues long. Here the CDR3 reads CASSVSGLETQYF. The CDR3 DNA follows: TGCGCCAGCAGTGTTAGTGGTTTAGAGACCCAGTACTTC.

At least ten counts were recorded for this clonotype. The V call is TRBV12-3 or TRBV12-4, the J call TRBJ1-6; the D is unclear. V was pared by 6 bases and J by 8 bases, with 11 bases between. The CDR3 length is 13 residues. This CDR3 is CASSPQRDSPLHF. As DNA, the CDR3 is TGTGCCAGCAGCCCCCAAAGGGATTCACCCCTCCACTTT.

This chain uses TRBV5-1 with TRBJ2-1; 11 bases map to TRBD1. With 8 bases clipped from V and 2 bases from J, the junction kept 12 bases outside the gene matches. Germline loops: CDR1 SGHRS, CDR2 YFSETQ. CDR3 length equals 17 residues. CDR3 region: CASWDRGTTKTYNEQFF. The CDR3 DNA reads TGCGCCAGTTGGGACAGGGGGACTACGAAAACCTACAATGAGCAGTTCTTC.

J is TRBJ1-4 and V is TRBV6-1; D possibly corresponds to TRBD1 (5 bases). V was clipped by 6 bases and J by 3 bases, with 14 bases between them. This CDR3 has 15 residues. Germline V gives CDR1 MNHNS, CDR2 SASEGT. CDR3 DNA sequence: TGTGCCAGCAGCCGGGACGGCCCCCCTAATGAAAAACTGTTTTTT. Amino acid sequence: CASSRDGPPNEKLFF.

V is TRBV7-8 and J is TRBJ1-6; D not resolved. The germline gives CDR1 SGHVS, CDR2 FQNEAQ. V lost 4 bases, J lost 10 bases, and 20 bases lay in between. The CDR3 is 16 amino acids. The CDR3 DNA is TGTGCCAGCAGCTCCCCCGGCGTTGAACTGGGCTCACCCCTCCACTTT. Translation: CASSSPGVELGSPLHF.

This clonotype has at least ten counts. An end of the junction does not agree with germline; a read error may underlie this. The chain recombines TRBV7-7 with TRBJ2-1; D is possibly TRBD1 (5 bases). The CDR3 is 14 amino acids. Germline CDR1 is SSHAT and CDR2 is FNYEAQ (reference sequence). CDR3 protein: CASSLGVTSNEQFF. The CDR3 DNA follows: TGTGCTAGCAGCTTAGGGGTGACTTCTAATGAGCAGTTCTTC.

This clonotype was counted a few times. The chain carries TRBV6-1 and TRBJ1-5; no clear D. V was clipped by 3 bases and J by 3 bases, with 15 bases between them. CDR1 is MNHNS and CDR2 is SASEGT in the germline V gene. The CDR3 runs to 16 residues. As DNA, the CDR3 is TGTGCCAGCAGTGAGTATAGGGCTCTGTTCAATCAGCCCCAGCATTTT. Its translation is CASSEYRALFNQPQHF.

The chain joins TRBV10-3 to TRBJ1-1; TRBD1 agrees at 7 bases. The CDR3 has 13 amino acids. Unmatched junction bases numbered 5, after V lost 5 bases and J lost 5 bases. The germline gives CDR1 ENHRY, CDR2 SYGVKD. The CDR3 DNA reads TGTGCCATCAGTCGTACAGGGGATACTGAAGCTTTCTTT. Protein sequence: CAISRTGDTEAFF.

Concerning this clonotype itself: A much bigger clone sits one base away, suggesting this may be a read error. This chain connects TRBV2 to TRBJ1-2; D uncertain. Germline lookup yields CDR1 SNHLY and CDR2 FYNNEI. The CDR3 spans 12 residues. The CDR3 reads CARSVTNYGYTF. The CDR3 bases are TGTGCCAGAAGTGTCACTAACTATGGCTACACCTTC.

V and J are TRBV5-1 and TRBJ2-3; 7 bases fit TRBD1. This CDR3 is built from 15 residues. Per germline, CDR1 SGHRS and CDR2 YFSETQ. J was trimmed by 4 bases and V by 0 bases; bases with no gene match: 5. The CDR3 is CASSLGQGAPDTQYF. CDR3 nucleotide sequence: TGCGCCAGCAGCTTGGGACAGGGAGCACCAGATACGCAGTATTTT.

V is TRBV20-1 and J is TRBJ1-2; no clear D. This CDR3 has 15 residues. Germline CDR1 and CDR2: DFQATT and SNEGSKA (reference sequence). The germline V and J ends were trimmed by 4 bases and 4 bases, with 19 bases remaining between them. CDR3 sequence: CSATSATAFGYGYTF. As DNA, the CDR3 is TGCAGTGCTACCTCGGCCACGGCGTTTGGCTATGGCTACACCTTC.

The V and J genes are TRBV12-3 or TRBV12-4 and TRBJ2-7; a weak D match, TRBD2 (5 bases). CDR3 length equals 15 residues. The germline V and J ends were trimmed by 2 bases and 6 bases, with 17 bases remaining between them. The CDR3 DNA reads TGTGCCAGCAGTTTACGGACCGGAGGCTGGGGCGAGCAGTACTTC. Protein sequence: CASSLRTGGWGEQYF.

This clonotype was seen a handful of times. This chain connects TRBV14 to TRBJ1-6; D remains unclear. V was trimmed by 5 bases and J by 3 bases, leaving 11 bases between them. CDR3 size: 15 residues. Germline V gene lookup returns CDR1 SGHDN and CDR2 FVKESK. The CDR3 coding sequence is TGTGCCAGCAGCGAAGCCCGTATCTATAATTCACCCCTCCACTTT. Its translation: CASSEARIYNSPLHF.

This clonotype has more than one count but fewer than ten. The CDR3 is CATRQGLNTEAFF. CDR3 coding DNA: TGTGCCACCCGACAGGGGCTGAACACTGAAGCTTTCTTT. V gene TRBV27 combines with J gene TRBJ1-1, with TRBD1 identical over 8 bases. The trim removed 10 bases at V and 0 bases at J, leaving 4 bases unmatched. The germline V gene encodes CDR1 MNHEY and CDR2 SMNVEV (reference sequence). This CDR3 region has 13 residues.

The CDR3 nucleotides read TGTGCCAGCAGCTACTGGACTAGCGGCCTAGATACGCAGTATTTT. It encodes CASSYWTSGLDTQYF. The chain combines TRBV7-2 with TRBJ2-3; TRBD2 matches at 10 bases. This CDR3 is 15 amino acids long. CDR1 is SGHTA, CDR2 FQGNSA, per germline. The V gene end was trimmed by 4 bases and the J gene end by 5 bases; junction bases not matched to a gene: 6.

The V gene is TRBV23-1, the J gene TRBJ2-7; 7 positions match TRBD2. TRBV23-1 is filed as an ORF, its function uncertain. This CDR3 has 16 residues. The ends lost 7 bases at V and 0 bases at J; junction bases unmatched: 12. CDR3 nucleotides: TGCGCCAGCATCTCCCCGGGGGGACCGGACTCCTACGAGCAGTACGTC. It codes for CASISPGGPDSYEQYV.

This clonotype was detected ten times or more. The genes are TRBV4-1 and TRBJ2-5; possibly TRBD2 for D (6 bases). CDR1 is MGHRA and CDR2 is YSYEKL in the germline V gene. V dropped 4 bases and J dropped 2 bases, with 8 bases sitting between them. This CDR3 spans 13 amino acids. In DNA, the CDR3 is TGCGCCAGCAGCCGGGCGGGACAAGAGACCCAGTACTTC. Its translation: CASSRAGQETQYF.

This clonotype has only a few counts. The chain links TRBV7-2 to TRBJ2-5; D possibly corresponds to TRBD2 (5 bases). The V gene's germline CDR1 is SGHTA and CDR2 FQGNSA. The V end was cut by 5 bases, the J end by 5 bases, with 12 bases between. The CDR3 is 13 amino acids. CDR3 protein: CASSPGWWETQYF. CDR3 coding DNA: TGTGCCAGCAGCCCGGGGTGGTGGGAGACCCAGTACTTC.

V usage is TRBV3-1 and J usage is TRBJ1-2; D is unresolved. V dropped 4 bases and J dropped 12 bases, with 18 bases sitting between them. The V gene's germline CDR1 is LGHDT and CDR2 YNNKEL (reference sequence). This CDR3 has 13 amino acids. The CDR3 is CASSLRTSGGHTF. The CDR3 DNA sequence: TGTGCCAGCAGCCTTAGAACCTCAGGAGGGCACACCTTC.

This clonotype was observed many times. V and J are TRBV9 and TRBJ2-3; D remains ambiguous. V was trimmed by 0 bases and J by 5 bases, leaving 4 bases between them. This CDR3 is built from 12 residues. Germline CDR1 and CDR2: SGDLS and YYNGEE. The CDR3 protein is CASSVDRDTQYF. The CDR3 DNA sequence: TGTGCCAGCAGCGTAGACAGAGATACGCAGTATTTT.

Many counts were recorded for this clonotype. The V call is TRBV6-5, the J call TRBJ2-1; tentatively, D is TRBD1 or TRBD2 (5 bases each). Germline V gene sequence: CDR1 MNHEY, CDR2 SVGAGI. The CDR3 consists of 18 residues. The germline V and J ends were trimmed by 0 bases and 2 bases, with 17 bases remaining between them. CDR3 sequence (DNA): TGTGCCAGCAGTTACTCGTTCGGGGCCCGACCCACCTACAATGAGCAGTTCTTC. Translating gives CASSYSFGARPTYNEQFF.

This clonotype has only a few counts. The chain employs TRBV6-2 or TRBV6-3 and TRBJ2-5; D is unclear. Germline CDR1 reads MNHEY; CDR2 reads SVGEGT. CDR3 length equals 13 residues. The ends were cut back, 0 bases at V and 9 bases at J, with 11 bases in the middle. CDR3 residues: CASSYSNPPAQYF. The CDR3 bases are TGTGCCAGCAGTTACTCGAATCCTCCAGCCCAGTACTTC.

This clonotype was recorded a few times. The rearrangement links TRBV10-3 to TRBJ1-4; 10 positions agree with TRBD1. The CDR3 contains 15 residues. The germline CDR1 and CDR2 sequences are ENHRY and SYGVKD. V shed 10 bases and J 6 bases; nucleotides not matched to a gene: 11. The CDR3 DNA reads TGTGCCACTCGAGGACAGGGGGTAGCTTATGAAAAACTGTTTTTT. Translated, it gives CATRGQGVAYEKLFF.